Only one count was recorded for the clone carrying this T cell receptor (beta chain). These data belong to a study of blood T cell repertoires in COVID-19. Study at large: The samples span acute and convalescent COVID-19 from the United States, Italy and Spain.

The authors' processing: Estimated nucleated cell counts came from reference gene primer amplification. Sequencing used immunoSEQ multiplex PCR; TCRdb keeps in-frame clones, though not all of them. The D gene and trimming were derived from the DNA, and the V and J assignments and clone size from that table. Of approximately 210,000 clones in the sample, 80% to 90% were seen once. The CDR3 has 13 amino acids. V lost 3 bases and J 6 bases, leaving 9 bases between the germline ends. Per the germline V gene, CDR1 is SGHDT and CDR2 is YYEEEE. The receptor's source is a woman between 45 and 65 years old with active or convalescent COVID-19. The chain couples TRBV5-6 to TRBJ2-2; D uncertain. Sequencing was carried out using peripheral blood. Here the CDR3 DNA reads TGTGCCAGCAGCTCCACATTTGCCGGGGAGCTGTTTTTT. It codes for CASSSTFAGELFF.